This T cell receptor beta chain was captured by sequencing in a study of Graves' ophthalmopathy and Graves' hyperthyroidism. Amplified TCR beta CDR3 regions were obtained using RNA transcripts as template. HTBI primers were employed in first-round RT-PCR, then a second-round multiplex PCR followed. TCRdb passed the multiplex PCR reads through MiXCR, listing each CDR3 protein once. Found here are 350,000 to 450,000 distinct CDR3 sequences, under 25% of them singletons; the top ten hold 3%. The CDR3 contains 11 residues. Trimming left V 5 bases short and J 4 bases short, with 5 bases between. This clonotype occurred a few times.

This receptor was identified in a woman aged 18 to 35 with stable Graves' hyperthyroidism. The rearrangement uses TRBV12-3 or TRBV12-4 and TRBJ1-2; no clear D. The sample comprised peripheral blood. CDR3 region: CASSTLYGYTF. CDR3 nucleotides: TGTGCCAGCAGTACTCTCTATGGCTACACCTTC.